A single sample gave rise to the 7 T cell receptor beta chains below, sequenced in a study of cytomegalovirus exposure and HLA in healthy donors. Primers for the PCR totalled 60 Vbeta and 13 Jbeta. The table came from immunoSEQ multiplex PCR; TCRdb's copy has only in-frame clones and leaves some out. This sample carries 150,000 to 180,000 clones, more than 60% of them seen once, and the ten largest clones take under 4.5%. Sequencing used PBMCs. These TCRs come from a woman aged 40 to 49 in good health and CMV-seronegative.

The chain joins TRBV6-1 to TRBJ2-5; 7 bases match TRBD1. V lost 3 bases and J lost 5; bases outside the gene matches: 15. The germline CDR1 and CDR2 sequences are MNHNS and SASEGT. CDR3 length: 17 residues. CDR3 coding DNA: TGTGCCAGCAGTGACGGGAAGGGGGCGTGGATTGGGGAGACCCAGTACTTC. Its translation is CASSDGKGAWIGETQYF.

V usage is TRBV7-8 and J usage is TRBJ1-5; 9 bases fit TRBD1. CDR1 is SGHVS, CDR2 FQNEAQ, per germline. The CDR3 runs 18 residues. V was pared by 5 bases and J by 0 bases, with 11 bases of the junction left unmatched. CDR3 region: CASSQTGQGFFSNQPQHF. The CDR3 DNA is TGTGCCAGCAGCCAAACGGGACAGGGATTTTTTAGCAATCAGCCCCAGCATTTT. Drawing the rest from reference TRBV7-8 and TRBJ1-5, the complete variable domain is GAGVSQSPRYKVAKRGQDVALRCDPISGHVSLFWYQQALGQGPEFLTYFQNEAQLDKSGLPSDRFFAERPEGSVSTLKIQRTQQEDSAVYLCASSQTGQGFFSNQPQHFGDGTRLSIL.

The chain links TRBV6-6 to TRBJ2-1, with 8 bases identical to TRBD2. CDR1 MNHNY and CDR2 SVGAGI come from the germline V gene (reference sequence). This CDR3 has 15 residues. Trimming removed 6 bases from V and 5 bases from J; junction bases left unmatched: 9. The chain's CDR3 is CASSLGLAGNNEQFF. The CDR3 DNA is TGTGCCAGCAGCCTTGGACTAGCAGGGAACAATGAGCAGTTCTTC.

The rearrangement joins TRBV12-1 to TRBJ2-3; the listed D gene, TRBD1, was not tested against the DNA. TRBV12-1 is a pseudogene. CDR3 length: 14 amino acids. The CDR3 loop reads CASSFDRCTDTQYF. In DNA, the CDR3 is TGTGCCAGCAGCTTCGACAGGTGCACAGATACGCAGTATTTT.

The CDR3 loop is CASSYFPGGTFYEQYF. The CDR3 DNA is TGTGCCAGCAGTTACTTCCCCGGCGGGACCTTCTACGAGCAGTACTTC. V usage is TRBV6-5 and J usage is TRBJ2-7; possibly TRBD2 for D (6 bases). The V gene lost 1 base and the J gene lost 3 bases, with 16 bases spanning the gap. Germline V lookup: CDR1 MNHEY, CDR2 SVGAGI. The CDR3 has 16 residues.

The genes are TRBV19 and TRBJ1-6, with 12 bases aligning to TRBD1. Germline V gene sequence: CDR1 LNHDA, CDR2 SQIVND (reference sequence). This CDR3 comprises 15 residues. Unmatched junction bases numbered 2, after V lost 7 bases and J lost 4 bases. CDR3 nucleotides: TGTGCCAGTAAGGGACAGGGGGCATATAATTCACCCCTCCACTTT. Protein product: CASKGQGAYNSPLHF. Supplemented by reference TRBV19 and TRBJ1-6, the full variable domain reads DGGITQSPKYLFRKEGQNVTLSCEQNLNHDAMYWYRQDPGQGLRLIYYSQIVNDFQKGDIAEGYSVSREKKESFPLTVTSAQKNPTAFYLCASKGQGAYNSPLHFGNGTRLTVT.

The J gene is TRBJ2-1, the V gene TRBV19; D gene ambiguous. CDR3 size: 13 residues. Trimming stripped 1 base from V and 6 bases from J, with 7 bases between. CDR1 is LNHDA and CDR2 is SQIVND in the germline V gene (reference sequence). This CDR3 reads CASSIARSNEQFF. In nucleotides, the CDR3 is TGTGCCAGTAGTATAGCTAGATCCAATGAGCAGTTCTTC.